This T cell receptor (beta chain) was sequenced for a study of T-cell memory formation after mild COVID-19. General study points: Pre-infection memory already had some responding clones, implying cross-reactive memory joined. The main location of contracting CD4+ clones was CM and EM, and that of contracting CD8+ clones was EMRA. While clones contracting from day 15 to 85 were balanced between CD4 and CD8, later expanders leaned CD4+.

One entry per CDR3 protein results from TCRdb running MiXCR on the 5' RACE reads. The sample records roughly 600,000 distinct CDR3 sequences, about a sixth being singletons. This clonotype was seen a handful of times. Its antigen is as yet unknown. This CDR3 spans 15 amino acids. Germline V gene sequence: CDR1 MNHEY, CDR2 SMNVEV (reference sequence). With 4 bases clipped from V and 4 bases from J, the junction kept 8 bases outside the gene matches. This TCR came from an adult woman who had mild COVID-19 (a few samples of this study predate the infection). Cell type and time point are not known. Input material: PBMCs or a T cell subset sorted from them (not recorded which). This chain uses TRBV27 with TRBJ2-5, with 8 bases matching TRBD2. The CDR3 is CASSWAGLAGETQYF. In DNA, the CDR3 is TGTGCCAGCAGTTGGGCCGGACTAGCTGGAGAGACCCAGTACTTC.